This T cell receptor (beta chain) was captured by sequencing in a study of beta chain features in type 1 diabetes. The study's findings and limits: All four CD4+ subsets from Type 1 diabetes patients carried moderately but significantly shorter TCRB CDR3s. In type 1 diabetes patients, VDJ junctions had fewer insertions; deletions at these junctions were more frequent. Comparison showed that naive, central memory and Treg TCRB repertoires appeared more similar among patients than among healthy donors.

Sequenced material consisted of expressed TCRB transcripts (all of the isolated RNA was reverse transcribed). Using immunoSEQ multiplex PCR, the repertoire was profiled, and TCRdb retains in-frame clones only, with some absent. The sample shows some 240,000 clones, 16% of them seen only once. To note about this clone: The antigen remains undetermined.

V shed 5 bases and J 4 bases; nucleotides not matched to a gene: 11. The CDR3 has 15 amino acids. Germline V gene lookup returns CDR1 SQVTM and CDR2 ANQGSEA. This receptor was taken from a man under 40 with type 1 diabetes. This chain uses TRBV29-1 with TRBJ2-4, with 7 bases that match TRBD1. Sequencing was performed on naive CD4+ T cells from blood. DNA for the CDR3: TGCAGCGTTTCGATTCCGGGACAGCAAAAAAACATTCAGTACTTC. It is translated as CSVSIPGQQKNIQYF.